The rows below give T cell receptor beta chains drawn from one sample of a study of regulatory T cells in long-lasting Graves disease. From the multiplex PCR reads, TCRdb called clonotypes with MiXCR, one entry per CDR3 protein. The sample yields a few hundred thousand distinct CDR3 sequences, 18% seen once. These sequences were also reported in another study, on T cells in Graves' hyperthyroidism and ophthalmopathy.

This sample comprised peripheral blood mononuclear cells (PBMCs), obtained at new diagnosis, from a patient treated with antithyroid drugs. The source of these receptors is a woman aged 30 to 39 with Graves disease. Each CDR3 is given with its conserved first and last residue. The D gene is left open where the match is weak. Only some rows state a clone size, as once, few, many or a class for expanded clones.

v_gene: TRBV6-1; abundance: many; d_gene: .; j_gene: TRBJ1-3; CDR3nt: TGTGCCAGCAGCTCGACTTACAGGGTAACTTATGGAAACACCATATATTTT; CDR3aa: CASSSTYRVTYGNTIYF
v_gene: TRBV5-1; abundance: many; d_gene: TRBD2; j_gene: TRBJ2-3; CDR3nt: TGCGCCAGCAGCTTGGGGCTAGCGGGGGCCTCTAGCACAGATACGCAGTATTTT; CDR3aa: CASSLGLAGASSTDTQYF
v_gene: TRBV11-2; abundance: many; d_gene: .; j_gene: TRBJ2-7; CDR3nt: TGTGCCAGCAGCTTAGCGGAGACGGACGGCTACGAGCAGTACTTC; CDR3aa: CASSLAETDGYEQYF
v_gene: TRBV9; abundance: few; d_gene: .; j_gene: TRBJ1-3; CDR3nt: TGTGCCAGCAGCGAGGGCAGGGAGTCTGGAAACACCATATATTTT; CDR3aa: CASSEGRESGNTIYF
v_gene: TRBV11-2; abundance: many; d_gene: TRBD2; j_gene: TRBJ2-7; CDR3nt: TGTGCCAGCAGCCCTAGTGGGGGACTAGCGGGTTACGAGCAGTACTTC; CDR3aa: CASSPSGGLAGYEQYF
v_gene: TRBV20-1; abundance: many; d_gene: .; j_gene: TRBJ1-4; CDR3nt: TGCAGTGCTAGAGATCGTGGGCAGTCTAATGAAAAACTGTTTTTT; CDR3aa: CSARDRGQSNEKLFF
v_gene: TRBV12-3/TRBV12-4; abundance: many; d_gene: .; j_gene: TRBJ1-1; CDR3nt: TGTGCCAGCAGTTGGGGGGGAATGAACACTGAAGCTTTCTTT; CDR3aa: CASSWGGMNTEAFF
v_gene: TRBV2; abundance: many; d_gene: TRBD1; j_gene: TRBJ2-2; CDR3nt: TGTGCCAGTAGTATCTCAGGGGGAAACACCGGGGAGCTGTTTTTT; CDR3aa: CASSISGGNTGELFF
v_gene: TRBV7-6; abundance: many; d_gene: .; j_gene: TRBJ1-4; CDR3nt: TGTGCCAGCAGCTTAGGAGGTCGGGGTTCCATGAGGGAAAAACTGTTTTTT; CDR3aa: CASSLGGRGSMREKLFF
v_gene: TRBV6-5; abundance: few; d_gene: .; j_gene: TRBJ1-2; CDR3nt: TGTGCCAGCAGTTACTCGATATGGGGTCAAGGCTACACCTTC; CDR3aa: CASSYSIWGQGYTF
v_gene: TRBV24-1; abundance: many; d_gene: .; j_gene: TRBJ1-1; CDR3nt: TGTGCCACCAGTGATTTCAGGGTAAGGGTTCTAGCGAACACTGAAGCTTTCTTT; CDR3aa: CATSDFRVRVLANTEAFF
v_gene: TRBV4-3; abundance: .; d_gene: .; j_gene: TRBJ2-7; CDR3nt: TGCGCCAGCAGCCTTAAGGATTCTCCGCTCTGCGAGCAGTACTTC; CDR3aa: CASSLKDSPLCEQYF
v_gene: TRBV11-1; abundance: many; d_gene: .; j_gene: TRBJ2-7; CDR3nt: TGTGCCAGCAGCCCAGAGGTCCTACTCTCCTACGAGCAGTACTTC; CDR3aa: CASSPEVLLSYEQYF
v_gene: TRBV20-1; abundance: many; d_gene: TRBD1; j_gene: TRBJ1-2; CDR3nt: TGCAGTGCTAGTGAACCGACAGGGTATGGCTACACCTTC; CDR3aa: CSASEPTGYGYTF
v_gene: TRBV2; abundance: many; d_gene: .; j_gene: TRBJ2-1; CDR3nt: TGTGCCAGCAGTGATTTAGTTGGGACGTTTGATGAGCAGTTCTTC; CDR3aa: CASSDLVGTFDEQFF
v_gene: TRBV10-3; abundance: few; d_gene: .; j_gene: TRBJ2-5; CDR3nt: TGTGCCATCAGTGAGTCGGGGGGAGAGACCCAGTACTTC; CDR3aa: CAISESGGETQYF
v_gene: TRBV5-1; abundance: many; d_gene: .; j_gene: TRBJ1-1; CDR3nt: TGCGCCAGCAGCTTGGGGGGAGCTTTCTTT; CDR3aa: CASSLGGAFF
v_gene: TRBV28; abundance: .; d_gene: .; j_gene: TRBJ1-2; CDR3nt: TGTGCCAGCAGTTTATCCGGGACCACAAGGAGCTACACCTTC; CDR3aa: CASSLSGTTRSYTF
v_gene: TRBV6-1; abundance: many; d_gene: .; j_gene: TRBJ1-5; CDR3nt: TGTGCCAGCAGTGAACTGGGGGTATACGGCAATCAGCCCCAGCATTTT; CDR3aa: CASSELGVYGNQPQHF
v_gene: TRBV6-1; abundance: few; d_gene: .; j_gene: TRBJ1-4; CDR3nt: TGTGCCAGCGGGGGAGCAACTAATGAAAAACTGTTTTTT; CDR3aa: CASGGATNEKLFF
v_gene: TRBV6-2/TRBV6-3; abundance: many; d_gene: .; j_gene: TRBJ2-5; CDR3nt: TGTGCCAGCAGCTGGACGACAGTGGGGCAAGAGACCCAGTACTTC; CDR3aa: CASSWTTVGQETQYF
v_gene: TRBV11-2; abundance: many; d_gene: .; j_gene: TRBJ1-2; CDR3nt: TGTGCCAGCAGCTTAGTCACTCAGGGGAGCCCATACTATGGCTACACCTTC; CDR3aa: CASSLVTQGSPYYGYTF
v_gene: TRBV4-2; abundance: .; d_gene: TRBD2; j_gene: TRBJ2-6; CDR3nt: TGTGTCAGCAGCCAAGAGTCAATTAGCGGGCGAACCTCTGGGGCCAACGTCCTGACTTTC; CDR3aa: CVSSQESISGRTSGANVLTF
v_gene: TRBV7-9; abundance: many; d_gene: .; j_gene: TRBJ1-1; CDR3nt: TGTGCCAGCAGCTTAACTACAGGCGTAACTGAAGCTTTCTTT; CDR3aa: CASSLTTGVTEAFF
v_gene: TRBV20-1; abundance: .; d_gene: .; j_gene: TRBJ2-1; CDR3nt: TGCAGTGTTGAGGGCGATGAGCAGTTCTTC; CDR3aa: CSVEGDEQFF
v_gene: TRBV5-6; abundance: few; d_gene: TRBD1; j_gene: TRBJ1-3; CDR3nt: TGTGCCAGCAATAGACAGGGGGCGACGAACACCATATATTTT; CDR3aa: CASNRQGATNTIYF
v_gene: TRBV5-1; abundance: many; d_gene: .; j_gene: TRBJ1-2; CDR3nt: TGCGCCAGCAGCTTTACAACTTCTAACTATGGCTACACCTTC; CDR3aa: CASSFTTSNYGYTF
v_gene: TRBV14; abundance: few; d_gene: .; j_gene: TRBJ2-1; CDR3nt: TGTGCCAGCAGCCAAGAAAAGTGGGTAGAGGTTGGTGAGCAGTTCTTC; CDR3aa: CASSQEKWVEVGEQFF
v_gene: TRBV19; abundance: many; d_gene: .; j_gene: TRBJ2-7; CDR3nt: TGTGCCAGTAGCTATGACAGGCCACCCTACGAGCAGTACTTC; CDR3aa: CASSYDRPPYEQYF
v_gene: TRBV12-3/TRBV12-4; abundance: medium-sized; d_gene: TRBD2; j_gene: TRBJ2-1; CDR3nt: TGTGCCAGCAGTTTCCGACTAGCGGTCTCCTACAATGAGCAGTTCTTC; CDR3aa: CASSFRLAVSYNEQFF
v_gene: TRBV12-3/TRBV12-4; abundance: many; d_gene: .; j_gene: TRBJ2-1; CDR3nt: TGTGCCAGCAGTTTCAAAGTGCCAGGTTTGAGTGAGCAGTTCTTC; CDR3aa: CASSFKVPGLSEQFF
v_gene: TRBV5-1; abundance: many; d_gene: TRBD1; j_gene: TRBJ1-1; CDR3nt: TGCGCCAGCAGCTCATCCGGGACAGGGTTTGAAGCTTTCTTT; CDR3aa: CASSSSGTGFEAFF
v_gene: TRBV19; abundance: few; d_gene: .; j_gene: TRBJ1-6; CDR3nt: TGTGCCAGTAGTATTGCCGGGGCAGGGTATAATTCACCCCTCCACTTT; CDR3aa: CASSIAGAGYNSPLHF
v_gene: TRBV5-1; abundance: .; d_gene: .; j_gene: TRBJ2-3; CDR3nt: TGCGCCAGCATCAGCAGCAGCCGGGCCGATACGCAGTATTTT; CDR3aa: CASISSSRADTQYF
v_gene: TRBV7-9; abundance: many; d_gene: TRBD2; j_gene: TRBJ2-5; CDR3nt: TGTGCCAGCAGCTTAGCTCGGGGGGTCAGGGCAGAGACCCAGTACTTC; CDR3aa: CASSLARGVRAETQYF
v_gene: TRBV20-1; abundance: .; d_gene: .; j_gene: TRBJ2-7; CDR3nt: TGCAGTGCTAGAGTGGGGGGCAGTTCTTACGAGCAGTACTTC; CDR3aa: CSARVGGSSYEQYF
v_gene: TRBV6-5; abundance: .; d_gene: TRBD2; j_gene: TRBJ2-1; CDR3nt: TGTGCCAGCAGTTCGCAACTAGCGGACAATGAGCAGTTCTTC; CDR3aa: CASSSQLADNEQFF
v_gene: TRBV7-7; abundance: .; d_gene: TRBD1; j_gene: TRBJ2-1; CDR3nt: TGTGCTAGCAGCCTCAACCAGGGGGCCTCCTACAATGAGCAGTTCTTC; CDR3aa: CASSLNQGASYNEQFF
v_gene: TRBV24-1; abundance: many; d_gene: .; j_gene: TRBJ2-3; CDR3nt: TGTGCCACCAGTGACCCCGCGGGGTCGGGAGATACGCAGTATTTT; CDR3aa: CATSDPAGSGDTQYF
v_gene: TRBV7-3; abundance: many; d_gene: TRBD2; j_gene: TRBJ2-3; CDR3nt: TGTGCCAGCAGCTTAACCCCGACTAGCGGGACCCTCACAGATACGCAGTATTTT; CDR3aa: CASSLTPTSGTLTDTQYF
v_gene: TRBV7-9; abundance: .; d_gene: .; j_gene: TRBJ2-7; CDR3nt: TGTGCCAGCAGCTTAGAGGGGGGTCCCCACTACGAGCAGTACTTC; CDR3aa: CASSLEGGPHYEQYF
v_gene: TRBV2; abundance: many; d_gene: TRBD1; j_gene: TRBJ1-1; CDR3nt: TGTGCCAGCAGTGAACGACAGGGGACTGAAGCTTTCTTT; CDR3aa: CASSERQGTEAFF